This T cell receptor (beta chain) was obtained from a study of blood T cell repertoires in COVID-19. At the level of the study: Sample material is recorded as cDNA or gDNA derived from T cells, B-cell-depleted T cells, or PBMCs.

Source study methods: Reference gene primers were amplified, and this amplification served to estimate nucleated cell counts. The table came from immunoSEQ multiplex PCR; TCRdb's copy has only in-frame clones and leaves some out. From that table come the V and J calls and clone size; the DNA was used to work out D and trimming. The sample has 200,000 to 250,000 clones, around 86% seen once. The TCR was taken from a woman in her 70s with active or convalescent COVID-19. The sample taken for sequencing was peripheral blood.

CDR3 in amino acids: CASSPGYGGELFF. Written as DNA, the CDR3 is TGTGCCAGCAGCCCAGGGTATGGCGGGGAGCTGTTTTTT. This chain links TRBV5-6 with TRBJ2-2, with a weak D call TRBD1 (5 bases). This CDR3 spans 13 amino acids. Germline-derived CDR1 and CDR2 are SGHDT and YYEEEE. The V end lost 4 bases, the J end lost 7 bases, and 11 bases lay between the germline ends.